This T cell receptor (beta chain) was obtained from a study of blood T cell repertoires in COVID-19. About the research overall: In each case, the material was cDNA or gDNA derived from T cells, B-cell-depleted T cells, or PBMCs.

CDR3 length: 15 residues. Germline CDR1 LNHDA, CDR2 SQIVND (reference sequence). V was cut by 7 bases and J by 0 bases, with 16 bases left in between. Cohort assignment relied on participant-reported clinical history. The method was immunoSEQ multiplex PCR; TCRdb's version includes in-frame clones alone and lacks a portion of them. The sample has a few hundred thousand clones, around nine tenths seen once. The sample consisted of PBMCs or T cells enriched from blood (not recorded which). The chain recombines TRBV19 with TRBJ2-7; no clear D gene. The TCR comes from a woman aged 55-69 years who had recovered from COVID-19. CDR3: CASKNLSASSYEQYF. The CDR3 coding sequence is TGTGCCAGTAAAAATCTATCGGCTAGCTCCTACGAGCAGTACTTC. Full variable domain (outside the CDR3, taken from reference TRBV19 and TRBJ2-7): DGGITQSPKYLFRKEGQNVTLSCEQNLNHDAMYWYRQDPGQGLRLIYYSQIVNDFQKGDIAEGYSVSREKKESFPLTVTSAQKNPTAFYLCASKNLSASSYEQYFGPGTRLTVT.